Here is one T cell receptor (beta chain) with its context. What it recognizes is unknown. This sample was included in a study of beta chain features in type 1 diabetes. Findings and limits, study-wide: A potential influence of HLA type upon TCRB rearrangement remained unresolved herein. In patients and controls equally, PCR might favor templates that are shorter. Cells with high TCR expression could be over-represented when cDNA is sequenced.

The isolated RNA, all of it, was reverse transcribed, so expressed TCRB transcripts were what got sequenced. Sequenced naive, central memory and regulatory T cell samples produced an average of about 3.57 million reads. Sequenced by immunoSEQ multiplex PCR; TCRdb stores in-frame clones only, minus some. The sample contains about 470,000 clones, roughly 31% of which appear only once. Input material: naive CD4+ T cells from blood. This TCR derives from a man aged 18 to 35 in good health.

CDR3 DNA: TGTGCCTGGAGTGCCCTAGCAGAGCAGTACTTC. This translates into CAWSALAEQYF. The rearrangement links TRBV30 to TRBJ2-7; D may be TRBD2 (5 bases). Between the trimmed V and J ends, which lost 1 base and 7 bases, there was a span of 8 bases. The V gene's germline CDR1 is GTSNPN and CDR2 SVGIG (reference sequence). CDR3 size: 11 residues. The variable domain in full, with the rest retrieved from reference TRBV30 and TRBJ2-7, is SQTIHQWPATLVQPVGSPLSLECTVEGTSNPNLYWYRQAAGRGLQLLFYSVGIGQISSEVPQNLSASRPQDRQFILSSKKLLLSDSGFYLCAWSALAEQYFGPGTRLTVT.